This T cell receptor (beta chain) was documented in a study of T cell responses to AZD1222 COVID-19 vaccine. Study results and limitations: In a largely white British group with more females than males, clonal diversity was possibly underestimated. Unmutated variant regions are reportedly the target of nearly half of TCRs that are spike-specific. Baseline testing showed seropositivity in only a handful of AZD1222 recipients.

The table came from immunoSEQ multiplex PCR; TCRdb's copy has only in-frame clones and leaves some out. The sample contains more than 85,000 clones, roughly 91% of which appear only once. A note on this clone: Its antigen is as yet unknown. A read error may produce the germline difference seen at one junction end.

From germline, CDR1 is SGHRS and CDR2 YFSETQ. CDR3 length: 13 residues. V and J are TRBV5-1 and TRBJ2-7, with D unclear. Sequenced material: peripheral blood, taken on day 0 of AZD1222 vaccination. The sequence was collected from an adult in good health. The CDR3 sequence is CASSFFSGRLGIF. The CDR3 DNA sequence: TGCGCCAGCAGCTTCTTCAGTGGTCGTTTGGGGATCTTC.